These 3 T cell receptor beta chains originate from one sample sequenced in a study of cytomegalovirus exposure and HLA in healthy donors. Use of 60 Vbeta and 13 Jbeta primers characterized the PCR. Here immunoSEQ multiplex PCR was the method, and the copy in TCRdb shows in-frame clones only, minus some. The sample consists of about 94,000 clones, 50% to 75% of them appearing once. Material: PBMCs. Receptors originate from a young man in good health and CMV-seronegative.

CDR3 in DNA: TGTGCCAGCAGCTTATCGGCGAGGGCGCCTAACACCGGGGAGCTGTTTTTT. Protein product: CASSLSARAPNTGELFF. The genes are TRBV11-1 and TRBJ2-2, with a weak D call TRBD2 (5 bases). Looked up from germline, CDR1 is SGHAT and CDR2 is FQDESV (reference sequence). This CDR3 has 17 residues. Trimming left V 2 bases short and J 2 bases short, with 15 bases between.

The chain uses TRBV5-1 and TRBJ2-7; 7 bases are shared with TRBD1. Germline CDR1 SGHRS, CDR2 YFSETQ. This CDR3 contains 12 residues. Germline trimming cut 4 bases from V and 3 bases from J; bases unmatched to any gene: 1. CDR3 nucleotides: TGCGCCAGCAGCGGGACAGTCTACGAGCAGTACTTC. Encoded protein: CASSGTVYEQYF.

The chain employs TRBV27 and TRBJ2-7; 8 nucleotides agree with TRBD1. Germline values: CDR1 MNHEY, CDR2 SMNVEV (reference sequence). The J segment lost 6 bases and the V segment lost 5 bases, leaving 9 bases of the junction unmatched. CDR3 size: 14 residues. The CDR3 protein is CASSKRQGPSEQYF. DNA for the CDR3: TGTGCCAGCAGTAAACGACAGGGGCCCTCCGAGCAGTACTTC.